This T cell receptor beta chain derives from a study of regulatory T cells in long-lasting Graves disease (dated by TCRdb to about 2021). For context, the study as a whole: In the newly diagnosed Graves' disease group, patients had been taking antithyroid drugs for less than 3 months. The study took place in China and was registered as a clinical trial. TCR sequencing covered approximately 13 persistent and approximately 20 newly diagnosed Graves' disease patients, 33 samples in total. Peripheral blood TCR sequencing and RNA sequencing compared persistent Graves' disease patients with newly diagnosed Graves' disease patients.

The time point label, read with the paper, signifies: newly diagnosed GD, antithyroid drugs for less than 3 months. RNA was extracted from PBMCs in TRIzol for both TCR sequencing and RNA sequencing. The diagnosis of Graves' disease was made according to American Thyroid Association guidelines. The patients came from an endocrinology department in Xi'an, China. Each patient gave approximately 8.8 milliliters of peripheral blood, collected in an EDTA anticoagulant tube. PBMCs were isolated by Ficoll Paque Plus density gradient separation without further T cell sorting. An Agilent 2100 Bioanalyzer and agarose gel were used to check RNA quality, and a NanoDrop 2000 was used to measure RNA concentration. The paper as a whole reports these results and caveats: Only the TCR beta chain was sequenced and analyzed. Compared with newly diagnosed patients, persistent Graves' disease patients had lower TCR Shannon entropy and fewer highly expanded clones, which suggests clonal expansion. Because the primary lesion, thyroid tissue, could not be accessed, the study looked at peripheral blood alone. The small sample size was acknowledged by the authors as a limitation that may reduce accuracy. A larger number of public clonotypes was shared among persistent patients (under 3,000) than among newly diagnosed patients (around 970).

This clonotype was detected ten times or more. Its target antigen remains unknown. Per-base quality was not reported, and no clone a single base away is much larger than it. Library preparation employed multiplex PCR. Sequenced on an Illumina HiSeq 4000. To build TCR beta libraries, CDR3 regions were amplified by Arm-PCR using iRepertoire HTBI primers. Before sequencing, the PCR products went through gel purification. Per the authors' processing: Across samples, 60 to 75 TRBV and 13 to 15 TRBJ segments were identified and used for gene usage analysis of CDR3 amino acid clonotypes. COPE and FqMerger were used to merge filtered high-quality paired reads into contigs. BLAST was used to align contigs to the IMGT TRBV, TRBD and TRBJ reference genes, and CDR3 was defined following IMGT. Clonotypes above 0.1% frequency were classified as highly expanded clones. Shannon entropy was used to measure repertoire diversity, and the Gini coefficient was used to measure V-J evenness. A clonotype found in more than one individual was treated as public. Clones were called with MiXCR by TCRdb after fastp trimmed the public reads at Q25, and only in-frame beta chains were retained. One record per CDR3 amino acid sequence lists the most common genes and DNA. TCRdb, rather than the study authors, made the V and J calls. The sample records roughly 520,000 distinct CDR3 sequences, around 12% of which are singletons. The top ten constitute over 7% of the sample.

Another study also made use of these data, one on T cells in Graves' hyperthyroidism and ophthalmopathy. Taken from the second paper: Stable Graves' hyperthyroidism was defined as the absence of progression to ophthalmopathy over 18 months of follow-up. Hyperthyroidism patients were newly diagnosed, with disease duration under 2 months, and aged 18 to 65 years. Exclusion was applied to patients with uncontrolled infections, other autoimmune diseases, pregnancy or lactation. Diagnoses relied on clinical symptoms, serum thyroxine and TRAb, thyroid ultrasound and orbital computed tomography. For the first round of RT-PCR on the TCR CDR3, the HTBI primer set was used together with the Qiagen OneStep RT-PCR kit. Most expanded thyroid clonotypes (frequency above 0.001) were also found in blood, which suggests that blood repertoires may mirror thyroid immune responses. A 13 V-J signature model separated ophthalmopathy from stable hyperthyroidism, with 87.88% sensitivity and 81.08% specificity in cross-validation and 80%/75% in testing. In validation, progression to ophthalmopathy was predicted by the model with around 71% sensitivity and roughly 72% specificity, a median of approximately 6.5 months before onset. TCR V-J signatures able to tell the groups apart were searched for in a discovery cohort of 90 to 100 patients, of whom about 40 had Graves' ophthalmopathy and more than 55 had stable Graves' hyperthyroidism. An independent validation cohort of some 18 hyperthyroidism patients and about 15 patients who later progressed to ophthalmopathy tested prospective prediction of ophthalmopathy. The 100 or so discovery patients were divided at random into training and test sets in a 7:3 ratio. In addition, the study compared T-cell repertoires in thyroid tissue and in blood from roughly 6 Graves' hyperthyroidism patients. After sampling, hyperthyroidism patients received methimazole starting at 30 mg daily, and ophthalmopathy patients received high-dose intravenous methylprednisolone. Libraries were constructed in a second round of multiplex PCR, after which size selection and purification were performed. Sequencing of the libraries was done on an Illumina HiSeq2000 using paired-end 100 bp reads. SOAPnuke was used to process the raw data, throwing out any read that contained adapters or uncalled bases, had a mean Phred below 15, or lacked an exact constant-primer or identifier match. COPE v1.2.5 was used to merge the high-quality paired reads, and each unique nucleotide sequence was defined as a clonotype. MiTCR v1.1 was used to align clonotypes to the IMGT TRBV, TRBD and TRBJ reference segments. Only V-J combinations with frequency above 0.0001, covering about 99% of repertoires, were analysed. A TCS score was defined as the ratio of F50 (clonal expansion) to E x V (chaos), with BLOSUM62-based TCRdist applied between CDR3 peptides within each V-J. Welch's t-statistics and random forest reduced fewer than 550 V-J features to some 14, which were used in a naive Bayes classifier (R e1071). No statistical method was used to set the sample size in advance, and investigators knew the group allocation. The paper describes TCR Vbeta CDR3 sequencing of fewer than 150 peripheral blood samples, made up of about 40 ophthalmopathy patients, around 78 hyperthyroidism patients and some 17 progressor patients.

The material sequenced was peripheral blood mononuclear cells (PBMCs), taken at new diagnosis, from a patient treated with antithyroid drugs. The receptor was isolated from a woman in her twenties or thirties with Graves disease. Donor details come from another sample of the same person, matched by shared clones.

This receptor carries the CDR3 CASSQPGSGNTIYF. The bases read TGTGCCAGCAGCCAACCCGGCTCTGGAAACACCATATATTTT. The chain couples TRBV7-9 to TRBJ1-3; the D gene cannot be resolved reliably. From the germline V gene (reference sequence), CDR1 is SEHNR and CDR2 is FQNEAQ. V is pared back by 5 bases and J by 0 bases, with 8 bases lying between the germline termini. The CDR3 starts with the cysteine, ends with the phenylalanine, and has 14 residues. Just CDR3 DNA is preserved here, 42 bases in frame from base 1.